Detailed here is one T cell receptor beta chain. Its antigen is currently unknown. The data stem from a study of shared clonotypes between healthy human individuals. The study drew its donors from healthy HIV-negative adults without recent acute infections or vaccinations. This CDR3 has 14 residues. V lost 7 bases to trimming and J lost 2 bases, with 15 bases between them. CDR1 is SNHLY and CDR2 is FYNNEI in the germline V gene. Here immunoSEQ multiplex PCR was the method, and the copy in TCRdb shows in-frame clones only, minus some. The repertoire has about a million clones, approximately 75% of them found once; the top ten carry 0.89%. Overall study results and limits: Generation probabilities of non-shared clonotypes were lower (relative to those shared by all four donors). Owing to a small donor count, the genetic and exposure-history diversity represented was limited. Clonotype sharing across donors was expected to vary with sequencing depth.

The specimen sequenced was memory CD4+ T cells from PBMCs. Subset defined: CD45RA-negative fraction. The chain recombines TRBV2 with TRBJ2-7; no reliable D call. The origin of this receptor is a man aged 18 to 29 in good health. Some clones in this sample may be carry-over from other donors' samples. CDR3 amino acids: CASISRNGAYEQYF. The CDR3 DNA is TGTGCCAGCATTAGCAGGAACGGAGCCTACGAGCAGTACTTC.